Each of the 18 T cell receptor beta chains below was sequenced from the same sample in a study of beta chain features in type 1 diabetes. Isolated RNA was reverse transcribed in full, so expressed TCRB transcripts were sequenced. Using immunoSEQ multiplex PCR, the repertoire was profiled, and TCRdb retains in-frame clones only, with some absent. In the table there are 810,000 or so clones, 15% to 20% of which are singletons. The sequenced material came from naive CD4+ T cells from blood. The receptors derive from a woman aged 18-29 years in good health.

This clone has a handful of counts. J is TRBJ2-1 and V is TRBV4-2, with no clear D. The CDR3 has 15 residues. CDR1 and CDR2 (germline): LGHNA, YNFKEQ. Trimming took off 3 bases at V and 6 bases at J, with 15 bases between the two ends. CDR3 coding DNA: TGTGCCAGCAGCCACGGACCCGTCTTTGGCAATGAGCAGTTCTTC. Translated: CASSHGPVFGNEQFF.

This clone was detected a few times. V gene TRBV27 combines with J gene TRBJ1-2, with a weak D call TRBD1 (5 bases). The CDR3 extends over 15 amino acids. Trimming left V 7 bases short and J 7 bases short, with 22 bases between. Germline CDR1 and CDR2: MNHEY and SMNVEV (reference sequence). Here the CDR3 reads CASKPPGLPEPGYTF. The CDR3 DNA reads as TGTGCCAGCAAACCCCCGGGACTCCCTGAACCTGGCTACACCTTC.

This chain connects TRBV4-1 to TRBJ2-6, with D hard to call. V lost 0 bases and J lost 0, with 9 bases in between. This CDR3 has 17 amino acids. Germline assignment: CDR1 MGHRA and CDR2 YSYEKL. CDR3 in DNA: TGCGCCAGCAGCCAAGACAGACCGGCCTCTGGGGCCAACGTCCTGACTTTC. Encoded protein: CASSQDRPASGANVLTF.

This chain connects TRBV4-2 to TRBJ1-4, with 7 bases aligning to TRBD1. The CDR3 runs to 21 residues. The V and J ends lost 0 bases and 0 bases, in that order; junction bases with no gene match: 16. Germline assignment: CDR1 LGHNA and CDR2 YNFKEQ. The CDR3, as DNA: TGTGCCAGCAGCCAAGATCTATTTGGGACAGTGACACTATCAACTAATGAAAAACTGTTTTTT. It is translated as CASSQDLFGTVTLSTNEKLFF.

Details on this clone: Other DNA sequences in this sample translate to the same CDR3. The chain carries TRBV28 and TRBJ2-7; 9 positions match TRBD1. J gave up 2 bases and V 3 bases, and 2 bases lay outside the gene matches. The CDR3 consists of 14 residues. Germline CDR1 and CDR2: MDHEN and SYDVKM. The CDR3 region is CASSLGQGPYEQYF. CDR3 nucleotide sequence: TGTGCCAGCAGTTTGGGACAGGGCCCCTACGAGCAGTACTTC.

In this sample, this clone turned up a few times. The gene calls are TRBV5-1 and TRBJ2-3; TRBD1 is a possible D gene (7 bases). CDR1 and CDR2 from the germline V gene are SGHRS and YFSETQ. V lost 4 bases and J lost 1, with 22 bases in between. This CDR3 comprises 18 residues. The CDR3 bases are TGCGCCAGCAGCACGGGCCGAGGAGGGGGCGCAGGCACAGATACGCAGTATTTT. It yields the protein CASSTGRGGGAGTDTQYF. Based on the CDR3 plus reference TRBV5-1 and TRBJ2-3, the full variable domain is KAGVTQTPRYLIKTRGQQVTLSCSPISGHRSVSWYQQTPGQGLQFLFEYFSETQRNKGNFPGRFSGRQFSNSRSEMNVSTLELGDSALYLCASSTGRGGGAGTDTQYFGPGTRLTVL.

This clone was seen a handful of times. This chain uses TRBV10-3 with TRBJ2-7; 7 positions match TRBD2. V lost 6 bases and J lost 0; bases outside the gene matches: 2. There are 13 residues in the CDR3. From germline, CDR1 is ENHRY and CDR2 SYGVKD. This chain's CDR3 is CAIRRESSYEQYF. The DNA for the CDR3 is TGTGCCATCAGGCGGGAGAGCTCCTACGAGCAGTACTTC.

This clone was observed a handful of times. This chain joins TRBV18 and TRBJ2-3, with D uncertain. Trimming stripped 3 bases from V and 4 bases from J, with 11 bases between. This CDR3 has 14 amino acids. Per the germline V gene, CDR1 is KGHSH and CDR2 is LQKENI. CDR3 residues: CASSPPASADTQYF. DNA of the CDR3: TGTGCCAGCTCACCCCCCGCTTCCGCAGATACGCAGTATTTT.

As DNA, the CDR3 is TGTGCCAGCAGTTTACTCGGGACAAAGGATACGCAGTATTTT. Translation gives CASSLLGTKDTQYF. The chain combines TRBV27 with TRBJ2-3; D may be TRBD1 (6 bases). The V gene lost 2 bases and the J gene lost 6 bases, with 12 bases spanning the gap. This CDR3 is 14 amino acids long. The V gene's germline CDR1 is MNHEY and CDR2 SMNVEV (reference sequence).

In its sample, this clone was seen a few times. The CDR3 reads CASSSDSNQPQHF. The CDR3 nucleotides read TGTGCCAGCAGCTCGGACAGCAATCAGCCCCAGCATTTT. The chain couples TRBV7-6 to TRBJ1-5; D is undetermined. The CDR3 loop spans 13 amino acids. Trimming shortened V by 4 bases and J by 1 base, and 5 bases separated the two germline ends. Germline values: CDR1 SGHVS, CDR2 FNYEAQ.

The chain couples TRBV19 to TRBJ2-1; perhaps D is TRBD1 or TRBD2 (5 bases each). This CDR3 comprises 14 residues. Per the germline V gene, CDR1 is LNHDA and CDR2 is SQIVND (reference sequence). The V and J ends lost 3 bases and 6 bases respectively, with 12 bases between them. CDR3 nucleotide sequence: TGTGCCAGTAGTATTCAGGGCGGGCCCAATGAGCAGTTCTTC. Translated: CASSIQGGPNEQFF.

This clone was detected only a few times. The rearrangement uses TRBV28 and TRBJ1-3, with 10 bases aligning to TRBD1. The CDR3 runs 14 residues. Trimming took 5 bases from V and 7 from J; bases not matched to a gene: 5. Per the germline V gene, CDR1 is MDHEN and CDR2 is SYDVKM. CDR3 nucleotides: TGTGCCAGCAGTCCCGGGACAGGGGAGAACACCATATATTTT. It yields the protein CASSPGTGENTIYF.

There are a few counts of this clone. The chain uses TRBV2 and TRBJ1-3, with D uncertain. Per the germline V gene, CDR1 is SNHLY and CDR2 is FYNNEI. V lost 1 base to trimming and J lost 0 bases, with 7 bases between them. This CDR3 has 15 amino acids. The CDR3 DNA is TGTGCCAGCAGTGAAGTGGGGTCCTCTGGAAACACCATATATTTT. It specifies CASSEVGSSGNTIYF.

Points on this clone: Other DNA sequences of this sample code for an identical CDR3. This chain joins TRBV2 and TRBJ2-5; D perhaps matches TRBD2 (6 bases). The CDR3 extends over 12 amino acids. Trimming stripped 8 bases from V and 2 bases from J, with 9 bases between. Germline V gene data show CDR1 as SNHLY and CDR2 as FYNNEI. CDR3 coding DNA: TGTGCCAGCGGGACTGTACAAGAGACCCAGTACTTC. The encoded protein is CASGTVQETQYF.

The table lists this clone with a count of one. The rearrangement joins TRBV4-3 to TRBJ1-6, with D unclear. The CDR3 consists of 16 residues. V was pared by 1 base and J by 7 bases, with 14 bases between. Germline loops: CDR1 LGHNA, CDR2 YSLEER. CDR3 DNA: TGCGCCAGCAGCCAAGGTGTGTCAGGACGGAATTCACCCCTCCACTTT. It specifies CASSQGVSGRNSPLHF.

The chain recombines TRBV12-5 with TRBJ2-3; TRBD2 might be the D (6 bases). The V and J ends lost 6 bases and 5 bases respectively, with 18 bases between them. Germline lookup yields CDR1 LGHNT and CDR2 FRNRAP. The CDR3 covers 15 residues. The CDR3 bases are TGTGCTAGTGGGGAGGACCAGCGGGCAGGAGATACGCAGTATTTT. Translating gives CASGEDQRAGDTQYF.

This chain connects TRBV2 to TRBJ2-1; D is undetermined. The CDR3 has 17 residues. V lost 5 bases and J 1 base, leaving 18 bases between the germline ends. The germline V gene encodes CDR1 SNHLY and CDR2 FYNNEI. CDR3 nucleotides: TGTGCCAGCAGTCGAACTGGGATTCAGACGTCCTACAATGAGCAGTTCTTC. Translation gives CASSRTGIQTSYNEQFF.

This clone has only a few counts. The same CDR3 can be traced to other DNA sequences in this sample. V gene TRBV19 combines with J gene TRBJ2-1; 7 bases line up with TRBD2. The length of the CDR3 is 15 residues. Trimming removed 5 bases from V and 0 bases from J; junction bases left unmatched: 4. The germline V gene encodes CDR1 LNHDA and CDR2 SQIVND (reference sequence). The CDR3 nucleotides read TGTGCCAGTAGTCCCCGCGGGAGCTCCTACAATGAGCAGTTCTTC. As protein: CASSPRGSSYNEQFF.